This TCR beta chain was obtained from a study of cytomegalovirus exposure and HLA in healthy donors. Only one count was recorded for this clone. It was with 60 Vbeta and 13 Jbeta primers that the PCR ran. Sequencing was performed with immunoSEQ multiplex PCR; in TCRdb, only in-frame clones are kept and a portion is missing. The table records approximately 100,000 clones, roughly 69% of them present only once. Germline CDR1 reads SNHLY; CDR2 reads FYNNEI. The CDR3 length is 14 residues. V shed 3 bases, J shed 2 bases, and the junction held 4 bases outside the gene matches. The material sequenced was PBMCs. The J gene is TRBJ2-7, the V gene TRBV2; TRBD2 matches 7 bases. The origin of this receptor is a human donor in good health. This CDR3 is CASSDRGTTYEQYF. CDR3 bases: TGTGCCAGCAGTGATCGCGGGACTACCTACGAGCAGTACTTC.